The next 29 T cell receptor beta chains were all read from a single sample in a study of spatial heterogeneity in lung cancer. The time point here: sample taken at primary tumor resection. Researchers sequenced whole RNA taken from tumor, nontumor lung or frozen PBMC without sorting. TCRdb fed the 5' RACE reads into MiXCR, producing one record per CDR3 protein. The sample holds roughly 54,000 distinct CDR3 sequences, 7.6% seen once. The starting material was PBMCs, obtained at surgery. The origin of the receptors is a female donor with early-stage non-small cell lung cancer.

The rearrangement joins TRBV7-1 to TRBJ2-3; the match to TRBD2 covers 9 bases. TRBV7-1 is an ORF, with its function uncertain. This CDR3 is built from 16 residues. The V segment lost 3 bases and the J segment 1 base; nucleotides outside the gene matches: 5. The CDR3 is CASSSIAGAGTDTQYF. The CDR3 DNA sequence: TGTGCCAGCAGCTCCATAGCGGGGGCCGGCACAGATACGCAGTATTTT.

This sequence joins TRBV19 and TRBJ1-5, with D unclear. Deletions cut 3 bases from V and 6 bases from J, with 12 bases between. CDR3 length: 14 amino acids. Germline loops: CDR1 LNHDA, CDR2 SQIVND (reference sequence). Here the CDR3 DNA reads TGTGCCAGTAGTATGACCTCCTCTATTCAGCCCCAGCATTTT. Encoded protein: CASSMTSSIQPQHF.

This clonotype has a count of ten or more. The gene calls are TRBV25-1 and TRBJ2-1; 8 nucleotides align to TRBD1. The CDR3 loop spans 13 amino acids. Per germline, CDR1 MGHDK and CDR2 SYGVNS. Trimming at V came to 6 bases and at J to 4 bases, leaving 2 bases not matched to a gene. The DNA for the CDR3 is TGTGCCAGCAGACAGGGGGGATACAATGAGCAGTTCTTC. This codes for CASRQGGYNEQFF.

This clonotype has just a few counts. The chain couples TRBV7-2 to TRBJ1-1; 8 bases agree with TRBD1. CDR3 length equals 14 residues. Germline trimming cut 5 bases from V and 4 bases from J; bases unmatched to any gene: 6. Germline V CDR1 and CDR2: SGHTA, FQGNSA. The CDR3 nucleotides read TGTGCCAGCAGCCTTCCAGGGGGCGGCACTGAAGCTTTCTTT. It is translated as CASSLPGGGTEAFF.

This clonotype was recorded many times. The V and J genes are TRBV7-2 and TRBJ1-1, with D possibly TRBD1 on 6 matching bases. Deletions cut 2 bases from V and 6 bases from J, with 10 bases between. From germline, CDR1 is SGHTA and CDR2 FQGNSA. The CDR3 runs to 13 residues. CDR3 DNA: TGTGCCAGCAGCTTAATACAGGGCCCTGAAGCTTTCTTT. Translating it yields CASSLIQGPEAFF.

This clonotype came up many times. This chain links TRBV20-1 with TRBJ2-1, with D perhaps matching TRBD2 (7 bases). Germline CDR1 is DFQATT and CDR2 is SNEGSKA (reference sequence). The CDR3 is 14 residues long. V was cut by 6 bases and J by 6 bases, with 18 bases left in between. The DNA of the CDR3 is TGCAGTGCACCGCTAAGGGGGGGCCCCAATGAGCAGTTCTTC. This translates into CSAPLRGGPNEQFF.

In this sample, this clonotype turned up a few times. The chain is built from TRBV6-2 or TRBV6-3 and TRBJ1-2; tentatively, D is TRBD1 (5 bases). The CDR3 sequence is 16 residues long. Per the germline V gene, CDR1 is MNHEY and CDR2 is SVGEGT. Trimming removed 7 bases from V and 4 bases from J, with 22 bases in between. DNA of the CDR3: TGTGCCAGCACCCCCACTCTACGGGGCGGGATCTATGGCTACACCTTC. Protein product: CASTPTLRGGIYGYTF.

The V call is TRBV20-1, the J call TRBJ2-3, with 9 bases that match TRBD1. Germline CDR1 is DFQATT and CDR2 is SNEGSKA (reference sequence). The CDR3 contains 13 residues. The J segment lost 3 bases and the V segment lost 6 bases, leaving 4 bases of the junction unmatched. The DNA of the CDR3 is TGCAGTGCCCCCGGGACAGGGACAGATACGCAGTATTTT. Protein product: CSAPGTGTDTQYF.

In its sample, this clonotype was seen many times. The chain couples TRBV11-2 to TRBJ2-2; 7 bases align to TRBD1. The CDR3 is made up of 15 amino acids. The ends lost 6 bases at V and 6 bases at J; junction bases unmatched: 10. Germline CDR1 SGHAT, CDR2 FQNNGV. CDR3 nucleotide sequence: TGTGCCAGCAGACCGACAGGGTCAATAGCCGGGGAGCTGTTTTTT. This codes for CASRPTGSIAGELFF.

This clonotype was seen more than once but under ten times. Written as DNA, the CDR3 is TGTGCCAGCACCTTCGGGACAGGTCCCTACGAGCAGTACTTC. This codes for CASTFGTGPYEQYF. This rearrangement joins TRBV7-2 to TRBJ2-7; 8 bases align to TRBD1. The trim removed 7 bases at V and 2 bases at J, leaving 7 bases unmatched. The CDR3 is 14 amino acids. Germline values: CDR1 SGHTA, CDR2 FQGNSA.

This clonotype was recorded at least ten times. V usage is TRBV29-1 and J usage is TRBJ2-3; a possible D gene is TRBD2 (5 bases). The ends were cut back, 4 bases at V and 2 bases at J, with 10 bases in the middle. The CDR3 has 13 amino acids. Germline CDR1 SQVTM, CDR2 ANQGSEA. CDR3 in amino acids: CSVGGEYTDTQYF. As DNA, the CDR3 is TGCAGCGTTGGGGGAGAATACACAGATACGCAGTATTTT.

About this clonotype itself: A much larger clone differs from this one at a single base, so this may be a read error. The gene calls are TRBV12-3 or TRBV12-4 and TRBJ1-1; D might be TRBD1 (5 bases). The CDR3 runs 12 residues. CDR3 protein: CARSLGRFEAFF. The CDR3 DNA reads as TGTGCCCGCAGCCTGGGACGTTTTGAAGCTTTCTTT.

This clonotype was seen many times. V gene TRBV14 combines with J gene TRBJ2-3; D remains ambiguous. CDR3 length: 15 residues. The ends were cut back, 1 base at V and 2 bases at J, with 10 bases in the middle. The germline V gene encodes CDR1 SGHDN and CDR2 FVKESK. The CDR3 sequence: CASSQGISYTDTQYF. The DNA for the CDR3 is TGTGCCAGCAGCCAAGGGATATCGTACACAGATACGCAGTATTTT. Looking up the rest from reference TRBV14 and TRBJ2-3 gives the full variable domain: EAGVTQFPSHSVIEKGQTVTLRCDPISGHDNLYWYRRVMGKEIKFLLHFVKESKQDESGMPNNRFLAERTGGTYSTLKVQPAELEDSGVYFCASSQGISYTDTQYFGPGTRLTVL.

By share of the sample, this clonotype is medium-sized. The V call is TRBV11-2, the J call TRBJ1-6; D unclear. Germline CDR1 reads SGHAT; CDR2 reads FQNNGV. Trimming pared 3 bases from V and 5 bases from J, leaving 11 bases between. The CDR3 covers 15 residues. DNA of the CDR3: TGTGCCAGCAGCTTTTTTGAAACAAATAATTCACCCCTCCACTTT. It yields the protein CASSFFETNNSPLHF.

The chain recombines TRBV6-5 with TRBJ2-5; TRBD2 matches 9 bases. V was pared by 4 bases and J by 7 bases, with 4 bases of the junction left unmatched. Germline V lookup: CDR1 MNHEY, CDR2 SVGAGI. This CDR3 has 13 amino acids. CDR3 nucleotide sequence: TGTGCCAGCAGTTCCCCGGGACTAGCGACCCAGTACTTC. Protein sequence: CASSSPGLATQYF.

The chain is built from TRBV11-3 and TRBJ2-1; 10 bases align to TRBD1. Germline-derived CDR1 and CDR2 are SGHNT and YENEEA. J gave up 9 bases and V 5 bases, and 7 bases lay outside the gene matches. The CDR3 is made up of 14 amino acids. The CDR3 reads CASSPRTGGGEQFF. The CDR3 bases are TGTGCCAGCAGCCCCCGGACAGGGGGAGGTGAGCAGTTCTTC.

This clonotype came up many times. The chain couples TRBV7-2 to TRBJ1-5, with D perhaps matching TRBD1 (5 bases). Germline V CDR1 and CDR2: SGHTA, FQGNSA. With 5 bases removed from V and 3 bases from J, the gap between germline ends came to 14 bases. This CDR3 comprises 15 residues. In DNA form, the CDR3 reads TGTGCCAGCAGCCCCCGCGGGGGGGACAATCAGCCCCAGCATTTT. It yields the protein CASSPRGGDNQPQHF.

V and J are TRBV5-1 and TRBJ2-2, with D unresolved. The CDR3 is 15 amino acids. V lost 0 bases to trimming and J lost 0 bases, with 6 bases between them. Germline lookup yields CDR1 SGHRS and CDR2 YFSETQ. CDR3 amino acids: CASSLAGTNTGELFF. CDR3 in DNA: TGCGCCAGCAGCTTGGCCGGTACGAACACCGGGGAGCTGTTTTTT. Full variable domain (rest looked up from reference TRBV5-1 and TRBJ2-2): KAGVTQTPRYLIKTRGQQVTLSCSPISGHRSVSWYQQTPGQGLQFLFEYFSETQRNKGNFPGRFSGRQFSNSRSEMNVSTLELGDSALYLCASSLAGTNTGELFFGEGSRLTVL.

The chain has TRBV18 and TRBJ1-4; a weak D match, TRBD1 (6 bases). CDR3 length equals 14 residues. V was shortened by 4 bases and J by 5 bases, with 11 bases between the two germline ends. The germline V gene encodes CDR1 KGHSH and CDR2 LQKENI. The chain's CDR3 is CASSRGQENEKLFF. Here the CDR3 DNA reads TGTGCCAGCTCACGGGGACAAGAAAATGAAAAACTGTTTTTT.

With regard to this clonotype: A much larger clone differs from this one at a single base, so this may be a read error. V gene TRBV5-1 combines with J gene TRBJ1-1, with D possibly matching TRBD1 (6 bases). CDR3 length: 12 amino acids. V was clipped by 1 base and J by 7 bases, with 8 bases between them. The germline V gene has CDR1 SGHRS and CDR2 YFSETQ. The CDR3 nucleotides are TGCGCCAGCAGCTTGACAGGGAGTGAAGCTTTCTTT. The encoded protein is CASSLTGSEAFF.

This clonotype was seen a handful of times. The chain has TRBV14 and TRBJ1-2; D is unresolved. Trimming left V 5 bases short and J 4 bases short, with 11 bases between. Germline CDR1 and CDR2: SGHDN and FVKESK. The CDR3 contains 13 residues. CDR3 region: CASSGVRLYGYTF. CDR3 nucleotides: TGTGCCAGCAGCGGGGTACGGCTCTATGGCTACACCTTC.

This clonotype was counted many times. The chain has TRBV9 and TRBJ2-5; 7 bases line up with TRBD2. This CDR3 spans 14 amino acids. After removal of 2 bases from V and 5 bases from J, the junction contained 6 bases not matched to a gene. Per the germline V gene, CDR1 is SGDLS and CDR2 is YYNGEE. The CDR3 sequence: CASSVGSGRETQYF. CDR3 DNA: TGTGCCAGCAGCGTGGGTAGCGGGCGGGAGACCCAGTACTTC.

This clonotype was recorded at least ten times. The rearrangement links TRBV20-1 to TRBJ2-3; D call uncertain. V was shortened by 1 base and J by 0 bases, with 5 bases between the two germline ends. The CDR3 spans 13 residues. Per the germline V gene, CDR1 is DFQATT and CDR2 is SNEGSKA (reference sequence). The CDR3 loop is CSARVQSTDTQYF. In DNA, the CDR3 is TGCAGTGCTAGAGTCCAGAGCACAGATACGCAGTATTTT.

The chain couples TRBV3-1 to TRBJ2-3, with D possibly matching TRBD1 (5 bases). Germline lookup yields CDR1 LGHDT and CDR2 YNNKEL (reference sequence). With 3 bases removed from V and 4 bases from J, the gap between germline ends came to 11 bases. The CDR3 sequence is 14 residues long. CDR3 nucleotides: TGTGCCAGCAGCCATGCTAACAGGCCAGATACGCAGTATTTT. This translates into CASSHANRPDTQYF.

This clonotype was seen a few times. The chain recombines TRBV20-1 with TRBJ2-3, with D perhaps matching TRBD2 (7 bases). Trimming took 7 bases from V and 2 from J, leaving 19 bases between them. CDR1 DFQATT and CDR2 SNEGSKA come from the germline V gene (reference sequence). This CDR3 contains 15 residues. In DNA form, the CDR3 reads TGCAGTGTCGTGGCGGGGGCCACCTTCACAGATACGCAGTATTTT. This translates into CSVVAGATFTDTQYF.

This clonotype was seen many times. This chain connects TRBV30 to TRBJ2-1, with 13 bases identical to TRBD2. CDR1 is GTSNPN, CDR2 SVGIG, per germline (reference sequence). V lost 3 bases to trimming and J lost 10 bases; unmatched junction nucleotides: 6. CDR3 length equals 14 residues. The CDR3 spells CAWSATGLAGEQFF. CDR3 coding DNA: TGTGCCTGGAGCGCGACGGGACTAGCGGGGGAGCAGTTCTTC.

CDR3 amino acids: CASSPPLTYEQYF. CDR3 in DNA: TGTGCCAGCTCACCACCCTTAACCTACGAGCAGTACTTC. This sequence joins TRBV18 and TRBJ2-7; D is ambiguous. Trimming pared 0 bases from V and 2 bases from J, leaving 5 bases between. From germline, CDR1 is KGHSH and CDR2 LQKENI. CDR3 length: 13 amino acids.

V is TRBV11-2 and J is TRBJ1-5; D gene unclear. The ends were cut back, 1 base at V and 0 bases at J, with 10 bases in the middle. CDR1 and CDR2 (germline): SGHAT, FQNNGV. This CDR3 spans 16 amino acids. The DNA of the CDR3 is TGTGCCAGCAGCTTAGGCGCAGCTTATAGCAATCAGCCCCAGCATTTT. Protein sequence: CASSLGAAYSNQPQHF. Combining the CDR3 with reference TRBV11-2 and TRBJ1-5 gives the whole variable domain EAGVAQSPRYKIIEKRQSVAFWCNPISGHATLYWYQQILGQGPKLLIQFQNNGVVDDSQLPKDRFSAERLKGVDSTLKIQPAKLEDSAVYLCASSLGAAYSNQPQHFGDGTRLSIL.

This clonotype has a handful of counts. The CDR3 bases are TGTGCCAGCAGACCCGGGACAGGGAGCTACGAGCAGTACTTC. It yields the protein CASRPGTGSYEQYF. The chain couples TRBV12-3 or TRBV12-4 to TRBJ2-7, with 9 bases matching TRBD1. The J segment lost 3 bases and the V segment lost 6 bases, leaving 6 bases of the junction unmatched. The CDR3 totals 14 residues.